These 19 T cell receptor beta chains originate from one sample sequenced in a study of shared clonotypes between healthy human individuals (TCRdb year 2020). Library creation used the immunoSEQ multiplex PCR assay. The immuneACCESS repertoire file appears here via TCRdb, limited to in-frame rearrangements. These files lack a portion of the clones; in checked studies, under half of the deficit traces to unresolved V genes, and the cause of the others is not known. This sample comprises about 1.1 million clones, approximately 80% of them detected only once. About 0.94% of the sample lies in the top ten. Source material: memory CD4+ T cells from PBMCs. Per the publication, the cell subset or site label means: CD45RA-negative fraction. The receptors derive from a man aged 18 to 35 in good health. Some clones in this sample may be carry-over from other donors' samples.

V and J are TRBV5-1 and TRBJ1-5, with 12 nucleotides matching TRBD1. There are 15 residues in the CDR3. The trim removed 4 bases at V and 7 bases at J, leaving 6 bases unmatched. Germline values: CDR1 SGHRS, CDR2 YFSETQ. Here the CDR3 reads CASSPGTGGAQPQHF. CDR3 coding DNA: TGCGCCAGCAGCCCGGGGACAGGGGGCGCCCAGCCCCAGCATTTT.

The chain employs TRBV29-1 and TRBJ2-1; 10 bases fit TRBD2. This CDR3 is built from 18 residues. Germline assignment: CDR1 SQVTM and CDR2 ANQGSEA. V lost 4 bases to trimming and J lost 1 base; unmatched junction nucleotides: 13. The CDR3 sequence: CSVVGSGRGILSYNEQFF. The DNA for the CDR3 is TGCAGCGTTGTCGGGAGCGGGAGGGGTATTTTATCCTACAATGAGCAGTTCTTC.

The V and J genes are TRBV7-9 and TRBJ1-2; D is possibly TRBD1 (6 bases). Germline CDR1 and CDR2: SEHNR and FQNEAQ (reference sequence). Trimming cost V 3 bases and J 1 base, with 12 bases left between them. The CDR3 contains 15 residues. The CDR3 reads CASSLSGANNYGYTF. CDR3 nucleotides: TGTGCCAGCAGCTTGTCAGGGGCCAATAACTATGGCTACACCTTC.

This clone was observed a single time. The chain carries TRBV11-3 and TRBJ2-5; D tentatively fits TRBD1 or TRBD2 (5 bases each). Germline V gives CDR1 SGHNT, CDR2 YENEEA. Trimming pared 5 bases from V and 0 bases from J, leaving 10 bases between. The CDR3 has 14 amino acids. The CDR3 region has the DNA TGTGCCAGCAGCCGACCGGGGCACCAAGAGACCCAGTACTTC. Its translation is CASSRPGHQETQYF.

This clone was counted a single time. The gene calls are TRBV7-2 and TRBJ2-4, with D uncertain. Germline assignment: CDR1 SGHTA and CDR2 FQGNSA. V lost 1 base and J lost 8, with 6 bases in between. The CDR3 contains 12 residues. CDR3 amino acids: CASSLVLDIQYF. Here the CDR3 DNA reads TGTGCCAGCAGCTTAGTTTTGGACATTCAGTACTTC.

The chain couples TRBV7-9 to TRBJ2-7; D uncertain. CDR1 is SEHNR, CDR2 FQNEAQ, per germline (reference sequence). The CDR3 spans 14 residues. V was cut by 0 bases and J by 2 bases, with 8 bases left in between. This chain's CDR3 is CASSLAQAPYEQYF. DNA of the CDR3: TGTGCCAGCAGCTTAGCGCAGGCACCCTACGAGCAGTACTTC.

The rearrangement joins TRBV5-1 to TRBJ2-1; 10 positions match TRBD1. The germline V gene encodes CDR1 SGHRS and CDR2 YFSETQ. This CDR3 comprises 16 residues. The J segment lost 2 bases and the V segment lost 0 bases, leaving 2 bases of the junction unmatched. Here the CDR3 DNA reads TGCGCCAGCAGCTTGGGAGGGACAGGGGCCTACAATGAGCAGTTCTTC. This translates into CASSLGGTGAYNEQFF.

The CDR3 nucleotides are TGTGCCAGCGAGAGACAGGGCGTAGGAGAGACCCAGTACTTC. Its translation: CASERQGVGETQYF. V usage is TRBV2 and J usage is TRBJ2-5, with TRBD1 identical over 7 bases. V was pared by 8 bases and J by 4 bases, with 10 bases of the junction left unmatched. Germline CDR1 SNHLY, CDR2 FYNNEI. The CDR3 spans 14 residues.

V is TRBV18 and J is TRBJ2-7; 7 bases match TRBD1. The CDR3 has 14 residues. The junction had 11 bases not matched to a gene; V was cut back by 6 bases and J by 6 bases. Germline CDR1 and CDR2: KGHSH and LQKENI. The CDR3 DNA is TGTGCCAGCTCGCCTGACAGACAGGGCGGCGAGCAGTACTTC. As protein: CASSPDRQGGEQYF.

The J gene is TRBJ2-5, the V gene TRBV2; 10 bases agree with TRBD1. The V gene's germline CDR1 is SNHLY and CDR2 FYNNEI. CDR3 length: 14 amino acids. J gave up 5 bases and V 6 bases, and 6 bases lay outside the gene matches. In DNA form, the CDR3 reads TGTGCCAGCAGACAGACAGGGGGCAGTGAGACCCAGTACTTC. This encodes CASRQTGGSETQYF.

The DNA of the CDR3 is TGTGCCAGCTCACCACCCGGGGGCCTGGTCTACGAGCAGTACTTC. It yields the protein CASSPPGGLVYEQYF. V and J are TRBV18 and TRBJ2-7; tentatively, D is TRBD1 or TRBD2 (6 bases each). CDR3 length: 15 residues. The ends were cut back, 0 bases at V and 3 bases at J, with 12 bases in the middle. The germline V gene encodes CDR1 KGHSH and CDR2 LQKENI.

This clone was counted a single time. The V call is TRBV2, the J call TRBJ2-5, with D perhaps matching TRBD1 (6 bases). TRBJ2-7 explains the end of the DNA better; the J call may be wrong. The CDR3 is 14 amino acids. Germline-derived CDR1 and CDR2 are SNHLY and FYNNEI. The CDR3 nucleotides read TGTGCCAGCAGTGGCAGACCGGACAGCTACGAGCAGTACTTC. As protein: CASSGRPDSYEQYF.

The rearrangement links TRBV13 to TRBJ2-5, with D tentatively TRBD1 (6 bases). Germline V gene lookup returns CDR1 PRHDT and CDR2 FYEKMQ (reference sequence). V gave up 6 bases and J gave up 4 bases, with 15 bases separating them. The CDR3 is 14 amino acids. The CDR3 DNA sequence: TGTGCCAGCAGTCGACCTCAGGGGACAGAGACCCAGTACTTC. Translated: CASSRPQGTETQYF.

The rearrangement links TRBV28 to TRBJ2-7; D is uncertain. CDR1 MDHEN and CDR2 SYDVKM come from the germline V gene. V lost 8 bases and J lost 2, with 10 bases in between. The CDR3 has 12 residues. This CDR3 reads CASGSQPYEQYF. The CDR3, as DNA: TGTGCCAGCGGTTCTCAGCCCTACGAGCAGTACTTC.

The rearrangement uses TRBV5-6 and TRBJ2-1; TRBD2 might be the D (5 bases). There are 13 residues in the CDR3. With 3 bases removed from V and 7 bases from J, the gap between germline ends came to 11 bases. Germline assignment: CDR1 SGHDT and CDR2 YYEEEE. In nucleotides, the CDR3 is TGTGCCAGCAGCTCCCCAGGCGGGAATGAGCAGTTCTTC. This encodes CASSSPGGNEQFF.

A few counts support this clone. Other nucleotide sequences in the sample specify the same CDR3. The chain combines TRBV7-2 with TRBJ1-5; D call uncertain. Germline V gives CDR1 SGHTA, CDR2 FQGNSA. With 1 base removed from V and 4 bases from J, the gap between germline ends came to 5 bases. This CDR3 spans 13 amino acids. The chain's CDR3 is CASSLDGNQPQHF. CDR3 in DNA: TGTGCCAGCAGCTTAGACGGGAATCAGCCCCAGCATTTT.

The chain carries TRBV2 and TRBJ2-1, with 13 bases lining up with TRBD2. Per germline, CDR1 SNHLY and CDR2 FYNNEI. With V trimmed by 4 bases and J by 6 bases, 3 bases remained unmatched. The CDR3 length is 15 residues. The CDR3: CASSGTSGSINEQFF. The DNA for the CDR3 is TGTGCCAGCAGTGGGACTAGCGGGAGTATCAATGAGCAGTTCTTC.

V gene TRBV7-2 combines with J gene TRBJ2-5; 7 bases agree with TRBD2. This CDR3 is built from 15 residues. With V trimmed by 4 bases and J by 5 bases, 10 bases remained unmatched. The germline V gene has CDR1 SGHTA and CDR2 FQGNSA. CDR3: CASSSQRGGGETQYF. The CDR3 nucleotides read TGTGCCAGCAGCTCACAGCGGGGAGGCGGCGAGACCCAGTACTTC.

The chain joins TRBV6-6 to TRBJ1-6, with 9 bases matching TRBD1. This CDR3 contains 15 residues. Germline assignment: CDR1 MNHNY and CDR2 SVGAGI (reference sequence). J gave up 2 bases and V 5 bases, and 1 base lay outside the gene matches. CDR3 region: CASSDRGAYNSPLHF. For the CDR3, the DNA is TGTGCCAGCAGTGACAGGGGGGCCTATAATTCACCCCTCCACTTT.